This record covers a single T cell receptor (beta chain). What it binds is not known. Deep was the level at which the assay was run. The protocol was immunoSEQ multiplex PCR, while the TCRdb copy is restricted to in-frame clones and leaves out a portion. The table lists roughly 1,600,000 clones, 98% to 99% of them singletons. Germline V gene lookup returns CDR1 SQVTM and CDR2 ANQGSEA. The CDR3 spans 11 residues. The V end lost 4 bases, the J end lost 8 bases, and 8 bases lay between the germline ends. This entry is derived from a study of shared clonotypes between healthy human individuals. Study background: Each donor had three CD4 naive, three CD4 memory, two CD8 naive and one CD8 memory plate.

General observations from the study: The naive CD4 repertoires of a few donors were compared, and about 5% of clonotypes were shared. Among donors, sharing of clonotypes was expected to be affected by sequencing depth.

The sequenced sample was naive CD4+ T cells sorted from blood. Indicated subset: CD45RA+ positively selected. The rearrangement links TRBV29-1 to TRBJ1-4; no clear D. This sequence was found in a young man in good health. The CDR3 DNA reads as TGCAGCGTTGGCACGAGAGAAAAACTGTTTTTT. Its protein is CSVGTREKLFF. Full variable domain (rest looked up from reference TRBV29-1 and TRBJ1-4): SAVISQKPSRDICQRGTSLTIQCQVDSQVTMMFWYRQQPGQSLTLIATANQGSEATYESGFVIDKFPISRPNLTFSTLTVSNMSPEDSSIYLCSVGTREKLFFGSGTQLSVL.